This entry concerns a single T cell receptor (beta chain). Its antigen is not identified. The germline CDR1 and CDR2 sequences are MDHEN and SYDVKM. Trimming pared 10 bases from V and 6 bases from J, leaving 10 bases between. The CDR3 is made up of 11 amino acids. The data originate from a study of OX40 agonist ivuxolimab in advanced cancers. Whole-study results and caveats: In a subset of nonresponders, normalized T-cell clonal expansion was also low.

Libraries were prepared by immunoSEQ multiplex PCR; TCRdb keeps only in-frame clonotypes and omits some of them. The data show more than 35,000 clones, 75% to 90% seen once. The sequence derives from an adult with an advanced solid tumor such as melanoma, head and neck, liver or kidney cancer. The sequenced sample was CD4+ or CD8+ T cells sorted from blood, obtained in a trial of the OX40 agonist ivuxolimab. The V and J genes are TRBV28 and TRBJ1-5; D is undetermined. CDR3 in DNA: TGTGCCATCGGCAGTGGTCAGCCCCAGCATTTT. Its protein is CAIGSGQPQHF.